Listed here are 8 T cell receptor beta chains from one sample, sequenced in a study of CD8+ T cells in alopecia areata. RNA was extracted and reverse transcribed into cDNA as the sequencing template. Profiling relied on immunoSEQ multiplex PCR, and the TCRdb table lists in-frame clones only, not all of them. The sample comprises 120,000 or so clones, about 50% of which are singletons, and under 12% rests with the top ten. Sequencing input: NKG2D-low CD8+ T cells sorted from blood. The receptors shown here come from a human donor with alopecia areata.

This clone was counted a single time. This chain's CDR3 is CAWSVSSGSTDTQYF. The CDR3 coding sequence is TGTGCCTGGAGTGTTTCTAGCGGTAGCACAGATACGCAGTATTTT. V gene TRBV30 combines with J gene TRBJ2-3; 7 nucleotides agree with TRBD2. Germline assignment: CDR1 GTSNPN and CDR2 SVGIG (reference sequence). V was pared by 0 bases and J by 0 bases, with 3 bases of the junction left unmatched. The CDR3 totals 15 residues.

This clone turned up a few times. This chain connects TRBV7-8 to TRBJ2-7; no firm D call. V dropped 11 bases and J dropped 2 bases, with 19 bases sitting between them. The CDR3 length is 14 residues. CDR1 and CDR2 (germline): SGHVS, FQNEAQ. Written as DNA, the CDR3 is TGTGCCTGCCGAAGGGCAGGAGAAGCCTACGAGCAGTACTTC. This encodes CACRRAGEAYEQYF.

This clone came up a few times. The genes are TRBV30 and TRBJ2-7; D not certain. Looked up from germline, CDR1 is GTSNPN and CDR2 is SVGIG (reference sequence). Trimming left V 5 bases short and J 0 bases short, with 20 bases between. The CDR3 spans 16 residues. DNA for the CDR3: TGTGCCTGGTCCGGCTATCGCAGCCAAAGCTCCTACGAGCAGTACTTC. Translated, it gives CAWSGYRSQSSYEQYF. The full variable domain, its missing parts supplied by reference TRBV30 and TRBJ2-7, is SQTIHQWPATLVQPVGSPLSLECTVEGTSNPNLYWYRQAAGRGLQLLFYSVGIGQISSEVPQNLSASRPQDRQFILSSKKLLLSDSGFYLCAWSGYRSQSSYEQYFGPGTRLTVT.

V gene TRBV29-1 combines with J gene TRBJ2-5, with 9 bases matching TRBD2. The CDR3 runs 15 residues. Trimming took 6 bases from V and 1 from J; bases not matched to a gene: 9. CDR1 is SQVTM and CDR2 is ANQGSEA in the germline V gene. CDR3 loop: CSVLGLAGLQETQYF. CDR3 bases: TGCAGCGTCCTCGGGCTAGCGGGACTCCAAGAGACCCAGTACTTC. Looking up the rest from reference TRBV29-1 and TRBJ2-5 gives the full variable domain: SAVISQKPSRDICQRGTSLTIQCQVDSQVTMMFWYRQQPGQSLTLIATANQGSEATYESGFVIDKFPISRPNLTFSTLTVSNMSPEDSSIYLCSVLGLAGLQETQYFGPGTRLLVL.

This sequence joins TRBV6-6 and TRBJ1-6, with a possible D match to TRBD1 (5 bases). Trimming removed 0 bases from V and 9 bases from J, with 12 bases in between. The CDR3 length is 15 residues. Germline values: CDR1 MNHNY, CDR2 SVGAGI (reference sequence). CDR3 sequence reads: CASSYSSGTPSPLHF. Written as DNA, the CDR3 is TGTGCCAGCAGTTACTCATCAGGGACTCCTTCACCCCTCCACTTT.

This rearrangement joins TRBV5-1 to TRBJ2-7; the D is unclear. This CDR3 contains 14 residues. Deletions cut 5 bases from V and 4 bases from J, with 16 bases between. Looked up from germline, CDR1 is SGHRS and CDR2 is YFSETQ. Here the CDR3 DNA reads TGCGCCAGCAGGTCTAGAGGCCAGAGATACGAGCAGTACTTC. Amino acid sequence: CASRSRGQRYEQYF.

This sequence joins TRBV11-2 and TRBJ2-3; possible D gene TRBD2, 6 bases. Trimming stripped 5 bases from V and 5 bases from J, with 14 bases between. Germline CDR1 SGHAT, CDR2 FQNNGV. This CDR3 spans 14 amino acids. The CDR3 reads CASSTWRGQDTQYF. The CDR3 coding sequence is TGTGCCAGCAGCACTTGGAGGGGTCAAGATACGCAGTATTTT.

This chain links TRBV7-6 with TRBJ2-7; D is unclear. Germline V gives CDR1 SGHVS, CDR2 FNYEAQ. Trimming pared 5 bases from V and 3 bases from J, leaving 5 bases between. The CDR3 is 11 amino acids. The CDR3 DNA sequence: TGTGCCAGCAGCCCGGACTACGAGCAGTACTTC. Translation: CASSPDYEQYF. Using reference TRBV7-6 and TRBJ2-7 for the parts outside the CDR3, the full variable domain is GAGVSQSPRYKVTKRGQDVALRCDPISGHVSLYWYRQALGQGPEFLTYFNYEAQQDKSGLPNDRFSAERPEGSISTLTIQRTEQRDSAMYRCASSPDYEQYFGPGTRLTVT.